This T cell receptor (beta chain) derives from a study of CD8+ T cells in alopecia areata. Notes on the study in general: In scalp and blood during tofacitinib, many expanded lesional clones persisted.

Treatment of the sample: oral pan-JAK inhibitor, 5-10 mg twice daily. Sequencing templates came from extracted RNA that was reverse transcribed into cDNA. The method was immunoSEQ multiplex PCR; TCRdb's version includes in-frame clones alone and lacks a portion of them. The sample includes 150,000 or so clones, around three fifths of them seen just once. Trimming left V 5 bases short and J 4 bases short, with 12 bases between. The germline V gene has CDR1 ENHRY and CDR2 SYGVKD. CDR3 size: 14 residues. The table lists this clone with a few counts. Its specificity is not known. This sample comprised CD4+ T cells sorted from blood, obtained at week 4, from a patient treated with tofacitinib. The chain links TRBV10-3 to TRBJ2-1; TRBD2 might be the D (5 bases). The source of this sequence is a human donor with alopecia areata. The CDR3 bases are TGTGCCATCAGTCTCTTAGGACTTTACAATGAGCAGTTCTTC. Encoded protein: CAISLLGLYNEQFF.